This paragraph covers one T cell receptor beta chain sequence. As yet, its antigen is unknown. The data stem from a study of circulating and synovial CD4+ cells in juvenile arthritis. The study, taken as a whole, reports: Vbeta family usage analysis did not detect the pathogenic-like versus bulk difference. CPL and bulk CD4 samples differed at least tenfold in T cell genomes.

The CDR3 covers 13 residues. Deletions cut 3 bases from V and 6 bases from J, with 11 bases between. In germline, CDR1 is KGHSH, CDR2 LQKENI. The repertoire was sequenced with immunoSEQ multiplex PCR; TCRdb's copy has only in-frame clones and lacks some. The repertoire consists of 30,000 to 40,000 clones, with around 95% occurring once and the leading ten covering 0.55% to 0.85%. The source is a human donor with juvenile idiopathic arthritis. V usage is TRBV18 and J usage is TRBJ1-1; D unclear. Material for sequencing was CD4+ T cells from blood. This chain's CDR3 is CASSPLKGAEAFF. DNA of the CDR3: TGTGCCAGCTCACCCTTGAAAGGAGCTGAAGCTTTCTTT.